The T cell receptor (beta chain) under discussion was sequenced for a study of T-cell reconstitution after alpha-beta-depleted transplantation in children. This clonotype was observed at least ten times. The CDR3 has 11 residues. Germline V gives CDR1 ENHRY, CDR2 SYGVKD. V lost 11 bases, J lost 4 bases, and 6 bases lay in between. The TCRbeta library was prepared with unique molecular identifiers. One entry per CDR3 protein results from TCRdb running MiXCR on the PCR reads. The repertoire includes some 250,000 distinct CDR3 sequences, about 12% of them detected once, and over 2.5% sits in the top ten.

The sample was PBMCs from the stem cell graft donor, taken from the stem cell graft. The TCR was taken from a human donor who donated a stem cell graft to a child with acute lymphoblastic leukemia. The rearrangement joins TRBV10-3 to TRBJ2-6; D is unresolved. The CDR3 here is CACRGANVLTF. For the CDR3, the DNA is TGTGCCTGCAGAGGGGCCAACGTCCTGACTTTC.